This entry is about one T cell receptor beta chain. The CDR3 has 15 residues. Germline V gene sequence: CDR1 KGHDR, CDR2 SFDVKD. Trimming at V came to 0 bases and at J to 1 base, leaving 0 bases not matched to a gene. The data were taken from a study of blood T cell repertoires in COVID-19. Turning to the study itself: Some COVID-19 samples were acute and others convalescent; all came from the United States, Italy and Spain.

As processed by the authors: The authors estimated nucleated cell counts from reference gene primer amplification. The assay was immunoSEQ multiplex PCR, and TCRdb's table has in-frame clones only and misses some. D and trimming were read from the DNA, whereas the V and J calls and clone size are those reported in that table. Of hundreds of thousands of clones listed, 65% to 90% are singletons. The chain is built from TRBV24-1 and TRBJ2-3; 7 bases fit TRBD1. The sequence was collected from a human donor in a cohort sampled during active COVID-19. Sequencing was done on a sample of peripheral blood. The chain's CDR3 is CATSDLDRGTDTQYF. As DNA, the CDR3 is TGTGCCACCAGTGATTTGGACAGGGGCACAGATACGCAGTATTTT.